These 8 T cell receptor beta chains share one sample of origin, sequenced in a study of OX40 agonist ivuxolimab in advanced cancers. Data came from immunoSEQ multiplex PCR; TCRdb stores just in-frame clones and leaves some out. Here the sample spans more than 50,000 clones, 80% to 90% being singletons. The sequences come from CD4+ or CD8+ T cells sorted from blood, collected in a trial of the OX40 agonist ivuxolimab. The receptor source for this set is an adult with an advanced solid tumor such as melanoma, head and neck, liver or kidney cancer.

V is TRBV2 and J is TRBJ2-7; 12 bases align to TRBD2. The CDR3 runs 15 residues. Trimming took 8 bases from V and 5 from J; bases not matched to a gene: 10. Germline lookup yields CDR1 SNHLY and CDR2 FYNNEI. The CDR3 loop reads CASSPSGGAFHEQYV. Here the CDR3 DNA reads TGTGCCAGCTCGCCTAGCGGGGGGGCCTTCCACGAGCAGTACGTC.

The V call is TRBV5-1, the J call TRBJ2-2; TRBD1 is a possible D gene (6 bases). The CDR3 covers 14 residues. The germline V and J ends were trimmed by 9 bases and 3 bases, with 15 bases remaining between them. Germline CDR1 reads SGHRS; CDR2 reads YFSETQ. CDR3 protein: CATRQVYDTGELFF. The DNA for the CDR3 is TGCGCCACCCGACAGGTTTACGACACCGGGGAGCTGTTTTTT.

In its sample, this clone was seen once. The chain links TRBV6-5 to TRBJ2-1, with 7 bases lining up with TRBD2. The CDR3 contains 14 residues. Trimming took 7 bases from V and 7 from J; bases not matched to a gene: 10. CDR1 and CDR2 (germline): MNHEY, SVGAGI. For the CDR3, the DNA is TGTGCCAGCACCCCCCGGGGGGTAAGGAATGAGCAGTTCTTC. It translates to CASTPRGVRNEQFF.

The CDR3 region has the DNA TGCGCCAGCAGCTTGGGGGACAGGTCGCCAAAAGAGACCCAGTACTTC. Translated, it gives CASSLGDRSPKETQYF. The chain joins TRBV5-1 to TRBJ2-5, with 8 bases matching TRBD1. From germline, CDR1 is SGHRS and CDR2 YFSETQ. The length of the CDR3 is 16 residues. Unmatched junction bases numbered 7, after V lost 0 bases and J lost 3 bases.

This chain joins TRBV19 and TRBJ1-2; D gene ambiguous. This CDR3 is 15 amino acids long. Trimming stripped 4 bases from V and 2 bases from J, with 14 bases between. Germline CDR1 reads LNHDA; CDR2 reads SQIVND (reference sequence). CDR3 nucleotide sequence: TGTGCCAGTAGTAAACAGCCGCCGGGAAACTATGGCTACACCTTC. Residues: CASSKQPPGNYGYTF. Full variable domain (outside the CDR3, taken from reference TRBV19 and TRBJ1-2): DGGITQSPKYLFRKEGQNVTLSCEQNLNHDAMYWYRQDPGQGLRLIYYSQIVNDFQKGDIAEGYSVSREKKESFPLTVTSAQKNPTAFYLCASSKQPPGNYGYTFGSGTRLTVV.

This clone was counted a single time. This chain links TRBV6-1 with TRBJ2-4; either TRBD1 or TRBD2 may fit D (5 bases each). The germline V gene has CDR1 MNHNS and CDR2 SASEGT. The CDR3 contains 18 residues. Trimming left V 2 bases short and J 0 bases short, with 17 bases between. CDR3 sequence: CASSERDGQAIAKNIQYF. Here the CDR3 DNA reads TGTGCCAGCAGTGAACGGGACGGCCAGGCGATAGCCAAAAACATTCAGTACTTC.

This clone is a singleton in its sample. The chain recombines TRBV28 with TRBJ2-5; 10 bases are shared with TRBD1. After removal of 3 bases from V and 5 bases from J, the junction contained 3 bases not matched to a gene. CDR1 and CDR2 (germline): MDHEN, SYDVKM. The CDR3 totals 14 residues. The CDR3 region has the DNA TGTGCCAGCAGTTTGACAGGGGGCGAGGAGACCCAGTACTTC. It specifies CASSLTGGEETQYF.

This clone was seen only once. The chain combines TRBV10-2 with TRBJ1-5; D not certain. CDR1 is WSHSY, CDR2 SAAADI, per germline. Trimming stripped 0 bases from V and 4 bases from J, with 10 bases between. The length of the CDR3 is 15 residues. The CDR3 here is CASSESGGRNQPQHF. Here the CDR3 DNA reads TGCGCCAGCAGTGAGTCGGGCGGAAGAAATCAGCCCCAGCATTTT.